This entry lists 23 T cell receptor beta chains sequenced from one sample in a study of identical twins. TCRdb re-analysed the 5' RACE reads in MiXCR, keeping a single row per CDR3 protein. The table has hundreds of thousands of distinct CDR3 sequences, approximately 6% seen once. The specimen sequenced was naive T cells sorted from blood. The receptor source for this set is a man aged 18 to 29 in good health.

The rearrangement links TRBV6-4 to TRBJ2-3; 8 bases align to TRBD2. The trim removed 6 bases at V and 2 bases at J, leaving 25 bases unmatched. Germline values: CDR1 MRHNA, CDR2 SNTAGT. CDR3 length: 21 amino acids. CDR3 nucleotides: TGTGCCAGCAGCTATGATGGGGGGGCGCGACTAGCGAGAGTTTACACAGATACGCAGTATTTT. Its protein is CASSYDGGARLARVYTDTQYF.

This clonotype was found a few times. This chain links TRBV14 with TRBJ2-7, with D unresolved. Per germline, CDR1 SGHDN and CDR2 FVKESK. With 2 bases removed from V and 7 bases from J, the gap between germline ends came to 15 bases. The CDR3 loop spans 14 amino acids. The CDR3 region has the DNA TGTGCCAGCAGCCAACTGGGCCCGATTAGAGAGCAGTACTTC. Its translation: CASSQLGPIREQYF.

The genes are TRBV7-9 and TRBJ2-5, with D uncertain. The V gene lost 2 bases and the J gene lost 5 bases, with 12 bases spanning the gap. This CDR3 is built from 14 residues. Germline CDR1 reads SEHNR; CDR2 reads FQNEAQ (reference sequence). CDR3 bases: TGTGCCAGCAGCTTAAGTTATCCGGGTGAGACCCAGTACTTC. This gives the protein CASSLSYPGETQYF. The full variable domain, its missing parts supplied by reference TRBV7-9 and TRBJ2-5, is DTGVSQNPRHKITKRGQNVTFRCDPISEHNRLYWYRQTLGQGPEFLTYFQNEAQLEKSRLLSDRFSAERPKGSFSTLEIQRTEQGDSAMYLCASSLSYPGETQYFGPGTRLLVL.

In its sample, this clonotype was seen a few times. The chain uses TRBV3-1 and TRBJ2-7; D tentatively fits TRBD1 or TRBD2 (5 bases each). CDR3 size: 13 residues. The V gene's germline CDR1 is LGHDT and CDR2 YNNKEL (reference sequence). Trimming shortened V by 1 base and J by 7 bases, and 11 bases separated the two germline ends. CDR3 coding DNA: TGTGCCAGCAGCCAAGGAGGGGTAGGGGAGCAGTACTTC. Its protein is CASSQGGVGEQYF.

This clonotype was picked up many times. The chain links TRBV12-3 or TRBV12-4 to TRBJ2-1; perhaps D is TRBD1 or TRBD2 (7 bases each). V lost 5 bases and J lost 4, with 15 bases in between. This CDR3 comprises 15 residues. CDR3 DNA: TGTGCCAGCAGTCCTGTGCAGGGGGGGTACAATGAGCAGTTCTTC. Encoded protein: CASSPVQGGYNEQFF.

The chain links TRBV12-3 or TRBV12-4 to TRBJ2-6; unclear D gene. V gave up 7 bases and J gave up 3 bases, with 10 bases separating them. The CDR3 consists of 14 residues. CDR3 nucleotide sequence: TGTGCCAGCAACTCGTTGGTTGGGGCCAACGTCCTGACTTTC. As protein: CASNSLVGANVLTF.

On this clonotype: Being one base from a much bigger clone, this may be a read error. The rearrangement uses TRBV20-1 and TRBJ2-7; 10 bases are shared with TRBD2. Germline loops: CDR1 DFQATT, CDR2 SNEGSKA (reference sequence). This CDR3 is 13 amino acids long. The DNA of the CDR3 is TGCAGTGCGATAGCGGGAGGACTCTACGAGCAGAACTTC. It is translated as CSAIAGGLYEQNF.

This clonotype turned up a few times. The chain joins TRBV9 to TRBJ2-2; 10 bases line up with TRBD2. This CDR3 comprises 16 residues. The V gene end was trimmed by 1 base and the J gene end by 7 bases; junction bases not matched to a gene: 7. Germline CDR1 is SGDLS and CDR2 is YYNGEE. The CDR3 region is CASSVTSGIRNGELFF. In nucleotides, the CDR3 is TGTGCCAGCAGCGTAACTAGCGGGATCAGGAACGGGGAGCTGTTTTTT.

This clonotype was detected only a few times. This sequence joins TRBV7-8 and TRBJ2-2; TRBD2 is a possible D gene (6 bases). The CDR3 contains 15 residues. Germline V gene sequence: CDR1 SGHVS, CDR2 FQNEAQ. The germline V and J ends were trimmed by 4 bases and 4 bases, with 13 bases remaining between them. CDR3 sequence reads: CASSYTEGFTGELFF. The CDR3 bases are TGTGCCAGCAGCTACACGGAGGGTTTCACCGGGGAGCTGTTTTTT.

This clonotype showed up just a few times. The DNA for the CDR3 is TGCAGCGTCACAGGGGGGCGGATGTTACTAGCCAAAAACATTCAGTACTTC. As protein: CSVTGGRMLLAKNIQYF. V usage is TRBV29-1 and J usage is TRBJ2-4; 8 bases map to TRBD1. The CDR3 sequence is 17 residues long. V shed 6 bases, J shed 0 bases, and the junction held 13 bases outside the gene matches. In germline, CDR1 is SQVTM, CDR2 ANQGSEA.

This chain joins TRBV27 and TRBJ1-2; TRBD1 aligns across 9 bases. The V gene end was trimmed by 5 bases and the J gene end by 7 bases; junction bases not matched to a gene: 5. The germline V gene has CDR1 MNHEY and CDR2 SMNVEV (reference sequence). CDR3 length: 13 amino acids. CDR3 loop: CASSLRQGVGYTF. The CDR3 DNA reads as TGTGCCAGCAGTCTTCGACAGGGGGTTGGCTACACCTTC.

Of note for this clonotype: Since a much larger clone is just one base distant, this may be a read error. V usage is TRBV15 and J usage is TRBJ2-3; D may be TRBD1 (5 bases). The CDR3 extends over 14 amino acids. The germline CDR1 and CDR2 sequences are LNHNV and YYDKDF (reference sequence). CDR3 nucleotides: TGTGCCACCACCCTGGGGCTGTGGGTAGATACGCTGTATTTT. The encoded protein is CATTLGLWVDTLYF.

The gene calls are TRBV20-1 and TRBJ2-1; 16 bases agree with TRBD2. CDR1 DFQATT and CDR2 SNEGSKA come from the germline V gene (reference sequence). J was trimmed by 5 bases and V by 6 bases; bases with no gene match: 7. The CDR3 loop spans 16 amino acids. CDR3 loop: CSAQWGLAGGDNEQFF. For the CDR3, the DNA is TGCAGTGCCCAGTGGGGACTAGCGGGAGGGGACAATGAGCAGTTCTTC.

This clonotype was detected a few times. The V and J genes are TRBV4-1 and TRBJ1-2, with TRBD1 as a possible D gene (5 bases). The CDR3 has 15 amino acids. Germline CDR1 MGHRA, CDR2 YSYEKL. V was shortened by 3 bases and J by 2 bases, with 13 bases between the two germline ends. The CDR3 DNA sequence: TGCGCCAGCAGCCAGGCGGCAGGGCAGAACTATGGCTACACCTTC. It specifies CASSQAAGQNYGYTF.

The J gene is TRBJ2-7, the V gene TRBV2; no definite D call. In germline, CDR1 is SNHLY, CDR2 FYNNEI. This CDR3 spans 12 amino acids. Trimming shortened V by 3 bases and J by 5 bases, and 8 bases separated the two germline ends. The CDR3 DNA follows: TGTGCCAGCAGTGAGTGGCTCCACGAGCAGTACTTC. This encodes CASSEWLHEQYF. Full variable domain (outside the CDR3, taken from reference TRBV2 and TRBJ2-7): EPEVTQTPSHQVTQMGQEVILRCVPISNHLYFYWYRQILGQKVEFLVSFYNNEISEKSEIFDDQFSVERPDGSNFTLKIRSTKLEDSAMYFCASSEWLHEQYFGPGTRLTVT.

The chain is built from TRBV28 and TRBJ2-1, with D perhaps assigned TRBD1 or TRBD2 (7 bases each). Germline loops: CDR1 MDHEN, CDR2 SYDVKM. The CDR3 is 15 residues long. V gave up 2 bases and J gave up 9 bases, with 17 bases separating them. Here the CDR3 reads CASSLVRGGRSEQFF. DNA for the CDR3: TGTGCCAGCAGTTTAGTCAGGGGGGGAAGAAGTGAGCAGTTCTTC.

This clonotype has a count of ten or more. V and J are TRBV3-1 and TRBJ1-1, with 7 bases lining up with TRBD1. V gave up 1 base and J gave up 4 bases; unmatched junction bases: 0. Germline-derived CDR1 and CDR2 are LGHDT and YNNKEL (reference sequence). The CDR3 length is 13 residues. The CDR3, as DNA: TGTGCCAGCAGCCAAGCAGGGGGCACTGAAGCTTTCTTT. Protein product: CASSQAGGTEAFF. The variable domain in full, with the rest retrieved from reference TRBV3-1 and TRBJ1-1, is DTAVSQTPKYLVTQMGNDKSIKCEQNLGHDTMYWYKQDSKKFLKIMFSYNNKELIINETVPNRFSPKSPDKAHLNLHINSLELGDSAVYFCASSQAGGTEAFFGQGTRLTVV.

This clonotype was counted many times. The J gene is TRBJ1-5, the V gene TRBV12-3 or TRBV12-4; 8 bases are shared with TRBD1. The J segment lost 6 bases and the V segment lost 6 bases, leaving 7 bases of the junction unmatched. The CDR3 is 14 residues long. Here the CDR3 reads CASSYGQGFQPQHF. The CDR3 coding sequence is TGTGCCAGCAGCTACGGACAGGGATTTCAGCCCCAGCATTTT.

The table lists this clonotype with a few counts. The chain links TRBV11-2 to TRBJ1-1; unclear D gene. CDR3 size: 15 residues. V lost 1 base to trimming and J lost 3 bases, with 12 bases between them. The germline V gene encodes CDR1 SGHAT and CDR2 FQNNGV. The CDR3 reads CASSLVGTAHTEAFF. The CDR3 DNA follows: TGTGCCAGCAGCTTAGTCGGTACAGCTCACACTGAAGCTTTCTTT.

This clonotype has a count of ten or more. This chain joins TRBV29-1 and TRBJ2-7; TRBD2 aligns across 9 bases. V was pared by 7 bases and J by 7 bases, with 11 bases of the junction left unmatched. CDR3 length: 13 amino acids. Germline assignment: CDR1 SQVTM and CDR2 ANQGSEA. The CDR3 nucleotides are TGCAGCGCCTCCGTGCGGGAGGGCCTAGAGCAGTACGTC. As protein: CSASVREGLEQYV.

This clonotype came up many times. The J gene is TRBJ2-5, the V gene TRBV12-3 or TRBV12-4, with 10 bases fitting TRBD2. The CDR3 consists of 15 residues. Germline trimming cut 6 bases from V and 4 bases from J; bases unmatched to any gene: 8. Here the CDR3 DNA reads TGTGCCAGCAGCCCGCTAGCGGGAGTCGGAGAGACCCAGTACTTC. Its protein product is CASSPLAGVGETQYF.

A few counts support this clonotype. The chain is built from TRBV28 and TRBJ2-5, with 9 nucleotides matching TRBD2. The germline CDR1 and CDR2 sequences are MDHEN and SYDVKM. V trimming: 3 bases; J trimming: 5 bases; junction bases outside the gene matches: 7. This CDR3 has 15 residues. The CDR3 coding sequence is TGTGCCAGCAGTTTGGCTAGCGGGATCAGTGAGACCCAGTACTTC. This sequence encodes CASSLASGISETQYF.

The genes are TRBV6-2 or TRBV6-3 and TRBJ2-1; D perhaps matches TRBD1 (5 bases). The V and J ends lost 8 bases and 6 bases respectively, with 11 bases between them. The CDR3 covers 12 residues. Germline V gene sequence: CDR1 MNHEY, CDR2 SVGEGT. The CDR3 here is CASGAQTNEQFF. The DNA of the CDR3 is TGTGCCAGCGGGGCCCAGACCAATGAGCAGTTCTTC.